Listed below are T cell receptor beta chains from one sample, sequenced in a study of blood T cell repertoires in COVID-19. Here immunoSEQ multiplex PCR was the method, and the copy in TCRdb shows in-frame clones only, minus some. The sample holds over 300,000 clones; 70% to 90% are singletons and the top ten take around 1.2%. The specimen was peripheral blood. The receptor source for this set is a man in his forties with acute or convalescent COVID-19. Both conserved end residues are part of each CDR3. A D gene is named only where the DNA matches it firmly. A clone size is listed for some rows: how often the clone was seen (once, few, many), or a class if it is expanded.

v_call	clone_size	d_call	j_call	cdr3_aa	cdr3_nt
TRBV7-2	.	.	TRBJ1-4	CASSLDRLGSRGKLFF	TGTGCCAGCAGCTTAGACCGACTTGGAAGTCGGGGAAAACTGTTTTTT
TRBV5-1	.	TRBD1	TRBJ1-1	CASSLSGTGGLMKDEAFF	TGCGCCAGCAGCTTATCCGGGACAGGGGGCCTTATGAAGGATGAAGCTTTCTTT
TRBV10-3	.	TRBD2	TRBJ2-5	CAISVLPAGDQETQYF	TGTGCCATCAGTGTTCTCCCAGCGGGGGACCAAGAGACCCAGTACTTC
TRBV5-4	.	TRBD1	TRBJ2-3	CASSFGQGKTDTQYF	TGTGCCAGCAGCTTCGGACAGGGGAAGACAGATACGCAGTATTTT
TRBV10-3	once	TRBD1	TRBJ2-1	CAIRGTGWVNEQFF	TGTGCCATCAGGGGGACAGGGTGGGTCAATGAGCAGTTCTTC
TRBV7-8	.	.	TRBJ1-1	CASSPRGGTLNTEAFF	TGTGCCAGCAGCCCTAGGGGCGGAACCCTGAACACTGAAGCTTTCTTT
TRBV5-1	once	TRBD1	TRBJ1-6	CASSQMPGQGSPLHF	TGCGCCAGCAGCCAGATGCCGGGACAGGGTTCACCCCTCCACTTT
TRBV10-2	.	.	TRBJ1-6	CASSESGTLGDSPLHF	TGCGCCAGCAGTGAGTCCGGGACACTGGGGGATTCACCCCTCCACTTT
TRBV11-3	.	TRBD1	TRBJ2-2	CASSFGRGQTGELFF	TGTGCCAGCAGCTTTGGCAGGGGGCAAACCGGGGAGCTGTTTTTT
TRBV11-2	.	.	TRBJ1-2	CASSLLERGYTF	TGTGCCAGCAGCTTACTCGAGAGAGGCTACACCTTC
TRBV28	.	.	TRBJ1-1	CASSFQTMNTEAFF	TGTGCCAGCAGTTTCCAGACTATGAACACTGAAGCTTTCTTT
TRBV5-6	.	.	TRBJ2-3	CASSLDDRSTNTQYF	TGTGCCAGCAGCTTGGACGACAGGAGCACTAATACGCAGTATTTT
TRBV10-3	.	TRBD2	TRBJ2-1	CATVAGTRNEQFF	TGTGCCACCGTAGCGGGGACACGAAATGAGCAGTTCTTC
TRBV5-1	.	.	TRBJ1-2	CASSLRGLNYGYTF	TGCGCCAGCAGCCTTAGGGGACTCAACTATGGCTACACCTTC
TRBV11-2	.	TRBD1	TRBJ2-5	CASSLNPSGQEETQYF	TGTGCCAGCAGCTTAAACCCCTCCGGACAGGAAGAGACCCAGTACTTC
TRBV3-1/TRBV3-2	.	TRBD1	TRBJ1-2	CASSRTGTGDKTNYGYTF	TGTGCCAGCAGCCGTACCGGGACAGGGGACAAGACTAACTATGGCTACACCTTC
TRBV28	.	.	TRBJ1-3	CASSSGQLSGNTIYF	TGTGCCAGCAGTTCCGGACAGCTCTCTGGAAACACCATATATTTT
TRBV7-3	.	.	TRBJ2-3	CASSLRDRGEAQYF	TGTGCCAGCAGCTTAAGGGACCGAGGGGAGGCGCAGTATTTT
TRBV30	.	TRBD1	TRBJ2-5	CAWSTNPGTGGETQYF	TGTGCCTGGAGTACAAACCCCGGGACAGGGGGGGAGACCCAGTACTTC
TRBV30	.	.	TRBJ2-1	CAWTMYNEQFF	TGTGCCTGGACTATGTACAATGAGCAGTTCTTC
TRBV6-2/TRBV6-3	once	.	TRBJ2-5	CASSDREATQYF	TGTGCCAGCAGCGACAGGGAGGCGACCCAGTACTTC
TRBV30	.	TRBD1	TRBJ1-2	CAWSTGAGYTF	TGTGCCTGGAGTACAGGGGCCGGCTACACCTTC
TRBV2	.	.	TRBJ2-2	CASSEGVRILPGELFF	TGTGCCAGCAGTGAAGGTGTCAGGATCCTCCCCGGGGAGCTGTTTTTT
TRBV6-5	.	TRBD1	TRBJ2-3	CASSYKGQGTDTQYF	TGTGCCAGCAGTTACAAGGGACAGGGAACCGATACGCAGTATTTT
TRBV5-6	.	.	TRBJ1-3	CASSSLAAGSSGNTIYF	TGTGCCAGCAGCTCCTTAGCGGCGGGAAGCTCTGGAAACACCATATATTTT
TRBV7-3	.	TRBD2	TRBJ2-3	CASSVLAGVDTQYF	TGTGCCAGCAGCGTACTAGCGGGGGTAGATACGCAGTATTTT
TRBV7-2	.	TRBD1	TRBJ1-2	CASSSGGVYGYTF	TGTGCCAGCAGCTCAGGGGGTGTCTATGGCTACACCTTC
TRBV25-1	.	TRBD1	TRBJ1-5	CATATGQGGVQPQHF	TGTGCCACTGCGACAGGACAGGGGGGAGTTCAGCCCCAGCATTTT
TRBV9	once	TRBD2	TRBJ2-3	CASSFRTSGDPTDTQYF	TGTGCCAGCAGCTTCCGGACTAGCGGAGACCCCACAGATACGCAGTATTTT
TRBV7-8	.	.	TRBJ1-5	CASSLGRYSNQPQHF	TGTGCCAGCAGCTTAGGGAGATATAGCAATCAGCCCCAGCATTTT
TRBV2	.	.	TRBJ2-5	CASSFGTSRETQYF	TGTGCCAGCAGTTTCGGGACAAGTCGAGAGACCCAGTACTTC
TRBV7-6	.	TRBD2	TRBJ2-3	CASSLIGRAADTQYF	TGTGCCAGCAGCTTAATCGGGAGGGCGGCAGATACGCAGTATTTT
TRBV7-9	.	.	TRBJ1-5	CASSPGIRRTENQPQHF	TGTGCCAGCAGCCCCGGGATAAGAAGGACGGAGAATCAGCCCCAGCATTTT
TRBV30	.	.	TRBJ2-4	CAWGRGDIQYF	TGTGCCTGGGGCAGGGGAGACATTCAGTACTTC
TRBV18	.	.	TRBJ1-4	CASSPDGDEKLFF	TGTGCCAGCTCACCGGACGGGGATGAAAAACTGTTTTTT
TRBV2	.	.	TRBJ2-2	CASKGGGNTGELFF	TGTGCCAGCAAAGGGGGGGGGAACACCGGGGAGCTGTTTTTT
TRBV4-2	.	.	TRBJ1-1	CASSLQVNTEAFF	TGTGCCAGCAGCCTACAGGTGAACACTGAAGCTTTCTTT
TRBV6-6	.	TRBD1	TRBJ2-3	CASSYLQGASTDTQYF	TGTGCCAGCAGTTACTTACAGGGGGCGAGCACAGATACGCAGTATTTT
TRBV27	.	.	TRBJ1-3	CASMSDYSGNTIYF	TGTGCCAGCATGTCAGATTACTCTGGAAACACCATATATTTT
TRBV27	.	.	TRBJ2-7	CASSFSPSPHEQYF	TGTGCCAGCAGTTTTTCCCCTAGCCCCCACGAGCAGTACTTC
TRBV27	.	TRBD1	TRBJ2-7	CASSAGTGDTYEQYF	TGTGCCAGCAGCGCTGGGACAGGGGATACCTACGAGCAGTACTTC
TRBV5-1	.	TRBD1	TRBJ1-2	CASSAGQWGYTF	TGCGCCAGCAGCGCGGGACAGTGGGGCTACACCTTC
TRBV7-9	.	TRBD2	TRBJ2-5	CASSHLAGIDQETQYF	TGTGCCAGCAGCCACCTAGCGGGGATTGACCAAGAGACCCAGTACTTC
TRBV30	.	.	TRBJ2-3	CAWTGGISTDTQYF	TGTGCCTGGACGGGCGGGATTAGCACAGATACGCAGTATTTT
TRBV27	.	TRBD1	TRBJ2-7	CASSSRQGVDRYEQYF	TGTGCCAGCAGTTCCCGACAGGGGGTGGACCGTTACGAGCAGTACTTC
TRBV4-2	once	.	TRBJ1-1	CASSQDPGGGEAFF	TGTGCCAGCAGCCAAGATCCGGGGGGCGGTGAAGCTTTCTTT
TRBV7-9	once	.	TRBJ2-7	CASSSYVGRSPYEQYF	TGTGCCAGCAGCTCCTACGTGGGTAGGAGCCCGTACGAGCAGTACTTC
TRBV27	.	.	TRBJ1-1	CASRSGNTEAFF	TGTGCCAGCAGATCAGGGAACACTGAAGCTTTCTTT
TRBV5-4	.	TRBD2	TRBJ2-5	CASSKTSGGETQYF	TGTGCCAGCAGCAAGACTAGCGGGGGAGAGACCCAGTACTTC
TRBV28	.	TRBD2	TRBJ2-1	CASSAASGSGDEQFF	TGTGCCAGCAGTGCGGCTAGCGGGAGTGGCGATGAGCAGTTCTTC
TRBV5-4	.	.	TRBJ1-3	CASSLDPTAGNTIYF	TGTGCCAGCAGCTTGGACCCAACAGCTGGAAACACCATATATTTT
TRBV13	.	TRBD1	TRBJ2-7	CASSRGADRVIPHEQYF	TGTGCCAGCAGCAGGGGGGCGGACAGGGTCATCCCTCACGAGCAGTACTTC
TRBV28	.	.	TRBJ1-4	CASSPALAGRNEKLFF	TGTGCCAGCAGCCCCGCTCTGGCAGGTCGTAATGAAAAACTGTTTTTT